Sequencing of this T cell receptor (beta chain) was carried out in a study of blood T cell repertoires in COVID-19. TCRdb's copy holds only in-frame clones and misses some; the assay was immunoSEQ multiplex PCR. The sample lists about 220,000 clones, about three quarters occurring once. This clone is a singleton in its sample. This CDR3 is built from 13 residues. V lost 0 bases, J lost 5 bases, and 7 bases lay in between. The sequence was obtained from a woman in her seventies with acute or convalescent COVID-19. This chain connects TRBV12-3 or TRBV12-4 to TRBJ1-1; D call uncertain. Material for sequencing was peripheral blood. CDR3 nucleotides: TGTGCCAGCAGTTTAGCGCGGGTAACTGAAGCTTTCTTT. Translating it yields CASSLARVTEAFF.